The 31 T cell receptor beta chains presented below share a single source sample, sequenced in a study of CD8+CD57+ T cells in acquired aplastic anemia (dated by TCRdb to the late 2010s). The sequencer was an Illumina HiSeq 2000. TCR beta VDJ combination and CDR3 sequence profiling used genomic DNA as the template. In TCRdb, the public reads were trimmed at Q25 with fastp and aligned with MiXCR, with productive beta chains retained. Records with the same CDR3 protein are collapsed into one entry carrying the most frequent genes and DNA. Recorded for this sample are about 190,000 distinct CDR3 sequences; less than 70% of them occurred a single time. In total, the top ten clones hold around a sixth of the sample. The specimen sequenced was sorted CD4+, CD8+, or CD8+CD57+ T cells (not recorded which) from PBMCs. The receptors come from a human donor in good health, serving as a control.

This clonotype has a count of ten or more. The J gene is TRBJ1-3, the V gene TRBV29-1, with 8 positions matching TRBD1. Germline-derived CDR1 and CDR2 are SQVTM and ANQGSEA. J gave up 2 bases and V 0 bases, and 6 bases lay outside the gene matches. The CDR3 is 16 amino acids. Here the CDR3 reads CSVEEGQGAAGNTIYF. CDR3 in DNA: TGCAGCGTTGAAGAGGGCCAGGGGGCGGCTGGAAACACCATATATTTT.

This clonotype showed up many times. V usage is TRBV12-3 or TRBV12-4 and J usage is TRBJ1-5, with 7 bases identical to TRBD1. The CDR3 extends over 14 amino acids. J was trimmed by 3 bases and V by 3 bases; bases with no gene match: 2. DNA for the CDR3: TGTGCCAGCAGTTTCGGGACAGACAATCAGCCCCAGCATTTT. Translating gives CASSFGTDNQPQHF.

This clonotype was seen only once. Here the CDR3 reads CASSDSRGVGGYTEAFF. The CDR3 DNA reads TGTGCCAGCAGTGACTCGAGAGGGGTTGGTGGCTACACTGAAGCTTTCTTT. The J gene is TRBJ1-1, the V gene TRBV6-4; maybe TRBD1 (5 bases). This CDR3 comprises 17 residues. Germline loops: CDR1 MRHNA, CDR2 SNTAGT. Trimming stripped 0 bases from V and 3 bases from J, with 17 bases between.

The chain couples TRBV10-3 to TRBJ2-7, with TRBD1 matching over 11 bases. The CDR3 has 15 amino acids. Germline V gene lookup returns CDR1 ENHRY and CDR2 SYGVKD. J gave up 0 bases and V 7 bases, and 5 bases lay outside the gene matches. The CDR3 region is CAITDGQGASYEQYF. In DNA, the CDR3 is TGTGCCATCACCGACGGACAGGGGGCCTCCTACGAGCAGTACTTC.

This chain connects TRBV2 to TRBJ2-7, with 9 bases identical to TRBD1. V lost 4 bases to trimming and J lost 0 bases; unmatched junction nucleotides: 4. Germline-derived CDR1 and CDR2 are SNHLY and FYNNEI. The CDR3 consists of 15 residues. The CDR3 loop is CASSVDRGISYEQYF. CDR3 coding DNA: TGTGCCAGCAGTGTAGACAGGGGGATCTCCTACGAGCAGTACTTC.

The chain is built from TRBV9 and TRBJ1-6, with D uncertain. Per the germline V gene, CDR1 is SGDLS and CDR2 is YYNGEE. The V and J ends lost 0 bases and 2 bases respectively, with 3 bases between them. The CDR3 extends over 14 amino acids. The CDR3 DNA is TGTGCCAGCAGCGTAGGGCCCTATAATTCACCCCTCCACTTT. It codes for CASSVGPYNSPLHF.

This clonotype was observed at least ten times. The rearrangement links TRBV7-2 to TRBJ2-5, with 7 bases that match TRBD1. CDR1 and CDR2 (germline): SGHTA, FQGNSA. Trimming at V came to 2 bases and at J to 2 bases, leaving 2 bases not matched to a gene. CDR3 size: 14 residues. CDR3: CASSLRDRQETQYF. As DNA, the CDR3 is TGTGCCAGCAGCTTACGGGACAGACAAGAGACCCAGTACTTC. Together with reference TRBV7-2 and TRBJ2-5, the CDR3 gives the full variable domain: GAGVSQSPSNKVTEKGKDVELRCDPISGHTALYWYRQSLGQGLEFLIYFQGNSAPDKSGLPSDRFSAERTGGSVSTLTIQRTQQEDSAVYLCASSLRDRQETQYFGPGTRLLVL.

This clonotype was counted at least ten times. The chain joins TRBV11-1 to TRBJ2-3, with D perhaps matching TRBD1 or TRBD2 (6 bases each). Trimming cost V 1 base and J 10 bases, with 21 bases left between them. The CDR3 contains 16 residues. In germline, CDR1 is SGHAT, CDR2 FQDESV (reference sequence). CDR3 nucleotide sequence: TGTGCCAGCAGCTTAGAGGGGGGCTCCGCCGCAGGAGCGCAGTATTTT. Protein product: CASSLEGGSAAGAQYF.

This rearrangement joins TRBV29-1 to TRBJ1-2, with a possible D match to TRBD1 (5 bases). The CDR3 spans 19 residues. V gave up 1 base and J gave up 8 bases, with 32 bases separating them. CDR1 and CDR2 from the germline V gene are SQVTM and ANQGSEA. In DNA form, the CDR3 reads TGCAGCGTTGAAGCGGGTGATCGACAGCCCCCCTACGAGGGGAGAGGCTACACCTTC. Protein sequence: CSVEAGDRQPPYEGRGYTF. The full variable domain, with the rest looked up from reference TRBV29-1 and TRBJ1-2, is SAVISQKPSRDICQRGTSLTIQCQVDSQVTMMFWYRQQPGQSLTLIATANQGSEATYESGFVIDKFPISRPNLTFSTLTVSNMSPEDSSIYLCSVEAGDRQPPYEGRGYTFGSGTRLTVV.

About this clonotype: With a much larger clone just one base away, this may be a read error. V is TRBV5-1 and J is TRBJ2-5; D is unresolved. The CDR3 spans 13 residues. Germline V CDR1 and CDR2: SGHRS, YFSETQ. The CDR3 region has the DNA TGTGCCAGCAGCTTTTGGGGCCAAGAGACCCAGTACTTC. Its protein product is CASSFWGQETQYF. Drawing the rest from reference TRBV5-1 and TRBJ2-5, the complete variable domain is KAGVTQTPRYLIKTRGQQVTLSCSPISGHRSVSWYQQTPGQGLQFLFEYFSETQRNKGNFPGRFSGRQFSNSRSEMNVSTLELGDSALYLCASSFWGQETQYFGPGTRLLVL.

The CDR3 sequence is CSASGGTGQETQYF. Written as DNA, the CDR3 is TGCAGTGCTAGTGGGGGGACAGGGCAAGAGACCCAGTACTTC. The gene calls are TRBV20-1 and TRBJ2-5; 9 positions agree with TRBD1. V gave up 3 bases and J gave up 2 bases; unmatched junction bases: 4. The CDR3 length is 14 residues. Per germline, CDR1 DFQATT and CDR2 SNEGSKA (reference sequence).

As concerns this clonotype: This may be a read error, as it is one base from a much larger clone. The CDR3 bases are TGTGCCAGCGGTTTGGGAGCGGGGGGACGGACTGAAGCTTTCTTT. This translates into CASGLGAGGRTEAFF. V gene TRBV28 combines with J gene TRBJ1-1, with D perhaps matching TRBD1 (5 bases). The CDR3 has 15 amino acids. Germline V gene sequence: CDR1 MDHEN, CDR2 SYDVKM.

This clonotype was detected a few times. This may be a read error, as it is one base from a much larger clone. The chain employs TRBV27 and TRBJ1-5; unclear D gene. This CDR3 is built from 12 residues. Germline-derived CDR1 and CDR2 are MNHEY and SMNVEV (reference sequence). V shed 6 bases and J shed 7 bases, with 10 bases lying between them. The CDR3 sequence: CASSFMGQPQHF. CDR3 bases: TGTGCCAGCAGCTTTATGGGGCAGCCCCAGCATTTT.

The gene calls are TRBV3-2 and TRBJ2-7; the table's D gene call, TRBD1, was not cross checked with the DNA. TRBV3-2 is listed as a pseudogene. This CDR3 contains 18 residues. The CDR3 loop is CASSQFLGTGGLSYEQYF. The CDR3 region has the DNA TGTGCCAGCAGCCAATTCCTCGGGACAGGGGGCCTCTCCTACGAGCAGTACTTC.

The rearrangement joins TRBV19 to TRBJ1-2; D remains unclear. Trimming stripped 5 bases from V and 4 bases from J, with 23 bases between. The CDR3 contains 17 residues. Germline assignment: CDR1 LNHDA and CDR2 SQIVND (reference sequence). DNA of the CDR3: TGTGCCAGTAGTCACCAGGCCCTGAAGTTTGCAGGCTATGGCTACACCTTC. It specifies CASSHQALKFAGYGYTF.

This clonotype was seen ten or more times. Given a much more abundant clone one base away, this may be a read error. This chain uses TRBV20-1 with TRBJ1-1; TRBD1 might be the D (5 bases). V was clipped by 0 bases and J by 8 bases, with 10 bases between them. The V gene's germline CDR1 is DFQATT and CDR2 SNEGSKA (reference sequence). The CDR3 is 12 amino acids. The CDR3, as DNA: TGCAGTGCTAGAGATCGGGGCAGGGAAGCTTTCTTT. It yields the protein CSARDRGREAFF.

This chain uses TRBV7-8 with TRBJ2-5, with D unclear. Germline values: CDR1 SGHVS, CDR2 FQNEAQ. The CDR3 sequence is 15 residues long. Trimming pared 11 bases from V and 0 bases from J, leaving 19 bases between. CDR3 DNA sequence: TGTGCCCAAAGCTTAGTAACACCGTACCAAGAGACCCAGTACTTC. Translation: CAQSLVTPYQETQYF. Combining the CDR3 with reference TRBV7-8 and TRBJ2-5 gives the whole variable domain GAGVSQSPRYKVAKRGQDVALRCDPISGHVSLFWYQQALGQGPEFLTYFQNEAQLDKSGLPSDRFFAERPEGSVSTLKIQRTQQEDSAVYLCAQSLVTPYQETQYFGPGTRLLVL.

The rearrangement joins TRBV9 to TRBJ2-7, with D tentatively TRBD2 (6 bases). This CDR3 has 14 amino acids. CDR1 SGDLS and CDR2 YYNGEE come from the germline V gene. The ends were cut back, 0 bases at V and 1 base at J, with 8 bases in the middle. The CDR3 nucleotides read TGTGCCAGCAGCGTAGGGGGGGTTTCCTACGAGCAGTACTTC. Protein sequence: CASSVGGVSYEQYF.

This clonotype appeared many times. V usage is TRBV5-4 and J usage is TRBJ1-2; D uncertain. Germline CDR1 and CDR2: SGHNT and YYREEE (reference sequence). The CDR3 covers 13 residues. V lost 2 bases and J 4 bases, leaving 9 bases between the germline ends. The CDR3 bases are TGTGCCAGCAGCTTTTCCAGCCTCTATGGCTACACCTTC. Amino acids: CASSFSSLYGYTF. Supplemented by reference TRBV5-4 and TRBJ1-2, the full variable domain reads ETGVTQSPTHLIKTRGQQVTLRCSSQSGHNTVSWYQQALGQGPQFIFQYYREEENGRGNFPPRFSGLQFPNYSSELNVNALELDDSALYLCASSFSSLYGYTFGSGTRLTVV.

V gene TRBV7-8 combines with J gene TRBJ2-7; the D gene is possibly TRBD2 (5 bases). This CDR3 has 12 residues. Trimming removed 4 bases at V and 7 bases at J, with 11 bases between. The V gene's germline CDR1 is SGHVS and CDR2 FQNEAQ. The CDR3 nucleotides read TGTGCCAGCAGCTACGCGGGCAAGGAGCAGTACTTC. Its translation: CASSYAGKEQYF.

The chain joins TRBV2 to TRBJ1-6; maybe TRBD1 (6 bases). CDR1 is SNHLY and CDR2 is FYNNEI in the germline V gene. The CDR3 is 16 residues long. V lost 8 bases to trimming and J lost 5 bases, with 19 bases between them. DNA of the CDR3: TGTGCCAGCTTTTTGGACGGGACACAAGATAATTCACCCCTCCACTTT. It is translated as CASFLDGTQDNSPLHF.

The CDR3 coding sequence is TGCAGTGCCTGGGACAGGGCTTTGCACGAGCATTTT. It translates to CSAWDRALHEHF. J is TRBJ1-5 and V is TRBV20-1; the match to TRBD1 covers 9 bases. Germline values: CDR1 DFQATT, CDR2 SNEGSKA (reference sequence). The CDR3 contains 12 residues. V gave up 6 bases and J gave up 14 bases; unmatched junction bases: 11.

The gene calls are TRBV7-2 and TRBJ2-1; 7 positions agree with TRBD2. Germline V CDR1 and CDR2: SGHTA, FQGNSA. This CDR3 is built from 15 residues. The trim removed 1 base at V and 6 bases at J, leaving 6 bases unmatched. CDR3 sequence: CASSLVGRLPNEQFF. CDR3 in DNA: TGTGCCAGCAGCTTAGTCGGGAGGTTGCCCAATGAGCAGTTCTTC.

With respect to this clonotype: This sequence may be a read error, since a much larger clone differs from it by one base. The chain recombines TRBV4-3 with TRBJ1-1, with D possibly matching TRBD1 (5 bases). The CDR3 runs to 13 residues. Trimming took 0 bases from V and 11 from J, leaving 13 bases between them. Germline V CDR1 and CDR2: LGHNA, YSLEER. The CDR3 DNA follows: TGCGCCAGCAGCCAAGAAGTTGAGGGGATGGCTTTCTTT. Its translation: CASSQEVEGMAFF.

The V call is TRBV19, the J call TRBJ1-1; TRBD1 agrees at 9 bases. Germline V gene lookup returns CDR1 LNHDA and CDR2 SQIVND (reference sequence). After removal of 2 bases from V and 0 bases from J, the junction contained 4 bases not matched to a gene. The CDR3 covers 16 residues. CDR3 loop: CASSILNRGLNTEAFF. In DNA, the CDR3 is TGTGCCAGTAGTATACTAAACAGGGGGCTGAACACTGAAGCTTTCTTT.

This clonotype has a single count. The rearrangement uses TRBV24-1 and TRBJ2-3, with 7 bases fitting TRBD1. The trim removed 3 bases at V and 1 base at J, leaving 3 bases unmatched. The CDR3 loop spans 15 amino acids. Germline V gives CDR1 KGHDR, CDR2 SFDVKD. The CDR3 spells CATSDHDRGTDTQYF. CDR3 nucleotides: TGTGCCACCAGTGATCACGACAGGGGCACAGATACGCAGTATTTT.

J is TRBJ2-7 and V is TRBV20-1, with 9 bases aligning to TRBD1. CDR1 DFQATT and CDR2 SNEGSKA come from the germline V gene (reference sequence). V gave up 6 bases and J gave up 0 bases; unmatched junction bases: 9. The CDR3 extends over 15 amino acids. This CDR3 reads CSALPRTGVSYEQYF. The CDR3 DNA follows: TGCAGTGCCCTTCCCCGGACAGGGGTCTCCTACGAGCAGTACTTC.

This clonotype appeared many times. The rearrangement uses TRBV29-1 and TRBJ1-1; 7 bases align to TRBD1. V gave up 0 bases and J gave up 3 bases; unmatched junction bases: 10. Germline-derived CDR1 and CDR2 are SQVTM and ANQGSEA. CDR3 length equals 16 residues. CDR3 sequence: CSVEDWGQNLYTEAFF. The CDR3 nucleotides read TGCAGCGTTGAAGATTGGGGACAGAATTTATACACTGAAGCTTTCTTT.

The chain joins TRBV7-9 to TRBJ1-1; no reliable D call. Per germline, CDR1 SEHNR and CDR2 FQNEAQ (reference sequence). The CDR3 covers 13 residues. V lost 1 base, J lost 8 bases, and 11 bases lay in between. The CDR3: CASSLDSGREAFF. In DNA, the CDR3 is TGTGCCAGCAGCTTAGATTCGGGCAGAGAAGCTTTCTTT.

This clonotype was seen at least ten times. V is TRBV7-2 and J is TRBJ1-1; 10 bases map to TRBD1. CDR3 length: 19 amino acids. Germline V CDR1 and CDR2: SGHTA, FQGNSA. V trimming: 0 bases; J trimming: 8 bases; junction bases outside the gene matches: 18. CDR3 residues: CASSLAQGWTGGGWGEAFF. CDR3 sequence (DNA): TGTGCCAGCAGCTTAGCGCAAGGTTGGACAGGGGGGGGATGGGGGGAAGCTTTCTTT.

This clonotype occurred many times. V and J are TRBV12-3 or TRBV12-4 and TRBJ1-6, with 10 bases fitting TRBD1. The length of the CDR3 is 15 residues. The V segment lost 5 bases and the J segment 8 bases; nucleotides outside the gene matches: 6. CDR3 coding DNA: TGTGCCAGCAGTGGACCCGGGACAGGGGATTCACCCCTCCACTTT. Its protein is CASSGPGTGDSPLHF.